The present entry profiles one T cell receptor (beta chain) with its context. V dropped 5 bases and J dropped 5; count of bases not matched to a gene: 5. CDR3 length equals 14 residues. Germline CDR1 SEHNR, CDR2 FQNEAQ (reference sequence). This sample is part of a study of blood T cell repertoires in COVID-19. Study overall: The analysed material was cDNA or gDNA that came from T cells, B-cell-depleted T cells, or PBMCs.

Assay: immunoSEQ multiplex PCR; the TCRdb copy retains only in-frame clones and omits some. This sample yields roughly 60,000 clones, of which 85% to 95% are seen a single time; 4.5% to 5.5% belongs to the top ten. The source of this sequence is a man aged 45-65 years with active COVID-19. The sequenced sample was peripheral blood. The genes are TRBV7-9 and TRBJ2-1; 8 bases are shared with TRBD1. As DNA, the CDR3 is TGTGCCAGCAGCACGGGACAGGTTCACAATGAGCAGTTCTTC. It codes for CASSTGQVHNEQFF. Variable domain in full (rest from reference TRBV7-9 and TRBJ2-1): DTGVSQNPRHKITKRGQNVTFRCDPISEHNRLYWYRQTLGQGPEFLTYFQNEAQLEKSRLLSDRFSAERPKGSFSTLEIQRTEQGDSAMYLCASSTGQVHNEQFFGPGTRLTVL.